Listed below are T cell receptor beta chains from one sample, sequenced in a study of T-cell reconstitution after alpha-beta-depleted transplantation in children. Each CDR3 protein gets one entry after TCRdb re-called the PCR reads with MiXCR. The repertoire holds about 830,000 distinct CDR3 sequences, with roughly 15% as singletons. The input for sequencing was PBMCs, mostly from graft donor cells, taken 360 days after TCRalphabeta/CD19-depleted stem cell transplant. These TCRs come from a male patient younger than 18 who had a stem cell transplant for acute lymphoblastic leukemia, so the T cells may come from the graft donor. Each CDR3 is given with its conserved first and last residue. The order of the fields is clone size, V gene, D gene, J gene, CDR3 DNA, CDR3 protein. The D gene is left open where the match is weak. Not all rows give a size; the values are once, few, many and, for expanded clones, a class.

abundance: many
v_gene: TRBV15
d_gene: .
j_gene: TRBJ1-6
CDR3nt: TGTGCCACCAGCAGAACTCTAAACAGGGCTGTGTATTCACCCCTCCACTTT
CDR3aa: CATSRTLNRAVYSPLHF

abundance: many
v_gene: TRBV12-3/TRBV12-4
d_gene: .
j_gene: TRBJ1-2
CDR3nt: TGTGCCAGCAGTTTTGGGGTTAACTATGGCTACACCTTC
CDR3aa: CASSFGVNYGYTF

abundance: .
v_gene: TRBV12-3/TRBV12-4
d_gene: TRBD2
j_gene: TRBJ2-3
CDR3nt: TGTGCCAGCAGTTTCCCAGCGGGGACAGATACGCAGTATTTT
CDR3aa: CASSFPAGTDTQYF

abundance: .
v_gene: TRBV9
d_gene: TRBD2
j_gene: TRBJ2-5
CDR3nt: TGTGCCAGCAGCGTTGGACTAGCGGGGAAGTACCAAGAGACCCAGTACTTC
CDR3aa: CASSVGLAGKYQETQYF

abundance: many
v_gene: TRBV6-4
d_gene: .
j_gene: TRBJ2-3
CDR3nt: TGTGCCAGCAGTGCCCGCCCGGGGGGCACAGATACGCAGTATTTT
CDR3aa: CASSARPGGTDTQYF

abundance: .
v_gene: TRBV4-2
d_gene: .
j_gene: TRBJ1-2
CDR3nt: TGTGCCAGCAGCCCCGCGGGGGGCAACTATGGCTACACCTTC
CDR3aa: CASSPAGGNYGYTF

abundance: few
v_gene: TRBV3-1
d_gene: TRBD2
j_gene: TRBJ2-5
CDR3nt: TGTGCCAGCACTCTAGCGGGAGGGAGACAGACCCAGTACTTC
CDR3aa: CASTLAGGRQTQYF

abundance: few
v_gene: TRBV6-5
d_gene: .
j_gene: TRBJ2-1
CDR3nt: TGTGCCAGCAGTTACTATCCGCTTGGGGGACTTTACAATGAGCAGTTCTTC
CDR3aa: CASSYYPLGGLYNEQFF

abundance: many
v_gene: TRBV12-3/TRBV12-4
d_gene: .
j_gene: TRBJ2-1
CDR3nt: TGTGCCAGCAGCCCATCCATCAATGAGCAGTTCTTC
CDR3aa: CASSPSINEQFF

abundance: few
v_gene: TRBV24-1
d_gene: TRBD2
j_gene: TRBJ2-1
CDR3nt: TGTGCCACCAGTGAGCCTACTAGCGGGAGCTTAGGTGGCAATGAGCAGTTCTTC
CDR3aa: CATSEPTSGSLGGNEQFF

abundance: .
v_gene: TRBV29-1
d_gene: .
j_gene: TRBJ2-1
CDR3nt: TGCAGCGTTGGGGGGGTCGCTGATGAGCAGTTCTTC
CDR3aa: CSVGGVADEQFF

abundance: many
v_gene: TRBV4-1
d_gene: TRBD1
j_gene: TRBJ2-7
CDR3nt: TGCGCCAGCAGCCAGGTGGGGGACAGCTCCTACGAGCAGTACTTC
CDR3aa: CASSQVGDSSYEQYF

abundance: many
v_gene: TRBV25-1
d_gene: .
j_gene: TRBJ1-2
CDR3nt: TGTGCCAGCAGTGAGGCCCCCGGGGGCCCTAGCAATGGCTACACCTTC
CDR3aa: CASSEAPGGPSNGYTF

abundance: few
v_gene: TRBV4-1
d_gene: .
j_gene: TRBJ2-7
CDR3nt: TGCGCCAGCAGCCAAGATAAAAGCGGTTACACCCTCTCCTACGAGCAGTACTTC
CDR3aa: CASSQDKSGYTLSYEQYF

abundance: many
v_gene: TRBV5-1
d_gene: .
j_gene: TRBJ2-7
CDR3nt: TGCGCCAGCAGCTTGGAGGCGGGGTTCGAGCAGTACTTC
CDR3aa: CASSLEAGFEQYF

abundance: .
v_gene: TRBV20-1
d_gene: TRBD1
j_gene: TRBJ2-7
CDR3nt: TGCAGTGCTGAGCCGACAGGGGTGACCTACGAGCAGTACTTC
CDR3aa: CSAEPTGVTYEQYF

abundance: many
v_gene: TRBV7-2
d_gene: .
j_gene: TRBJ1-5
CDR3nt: TGTGCCAGCAGCTTAGGAGCTTATAGCAATCAGCCCCAGCATTTT
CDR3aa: CASSLGAYSNQPQHF

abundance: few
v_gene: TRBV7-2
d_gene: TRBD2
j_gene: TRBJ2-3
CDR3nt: TGTGCCAGCAGCGTTATAGGACTAGCGGGTCGAGATACGCAGTATTTT
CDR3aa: CASSVIGLAGRDTQYF

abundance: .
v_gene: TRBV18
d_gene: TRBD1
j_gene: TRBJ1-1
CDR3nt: TGTGCCAGCTCGCGACAGGGGGCAGGGACTGAAGCTTTCTTT
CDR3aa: CASSRQGAGTEAFF

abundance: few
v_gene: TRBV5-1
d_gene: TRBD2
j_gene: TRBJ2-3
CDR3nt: TGCGCCAGCTCGCCGGGACTAGCGCTCGATACGCAGTATTTT
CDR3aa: CASSPGLALDTQYF

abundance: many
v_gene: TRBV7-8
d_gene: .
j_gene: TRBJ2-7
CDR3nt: TGTGCCAGCAGTGTTGGGGGATTCTACGAGCAGTACTTC
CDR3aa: CASSVGGFYEQYF

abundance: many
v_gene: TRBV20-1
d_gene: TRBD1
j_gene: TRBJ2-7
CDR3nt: TGCAGTGCTACAGGACAGGGGTCGAACGAGCAGTACTTC
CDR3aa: CSATGQGSNEQYF

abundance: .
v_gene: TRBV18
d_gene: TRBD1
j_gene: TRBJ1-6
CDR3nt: TGTGCCAGCTCACCACAGGCAGGGGGAAATTCACCCCTCCACTTT
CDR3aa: CASSPQAGGNSPLHF

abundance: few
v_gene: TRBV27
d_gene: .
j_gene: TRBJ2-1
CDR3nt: TGTGCCAGCAAGGGGGACACCTACAATGAGCAGTTCTTC
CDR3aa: CASKGDTYNEQFF